Below, 12 T cell receptor beta chains from the same sample are listed, as sequenced in a study of shared clonotypes between healthy human individuals. Sequenced by immunoSEQ multiplex PCR; TCRdb stores in-frame clones only, minus some. The table records over a million clones, around 98.5% of them present only once. Sequencing was performed on naive CD4+ T cells sorted from blood. Specified subset: CD45RA+ positively selected. The source of these receptors is a man in his thirties or forties in good health.

The J gene is TRBJ1-1, the V gene TRBV5-1, with D perhaps matching TRBD1 (6 bases). This CDR3 is built from 14 residues. Germline CDR1 and CDR2: SGHRS and YFSETQ. Trimming cost V 4 bases and J 4 bases, with 14 bases left between them. The CDR3 reads CASSQQGSGTEAFF. DNA of the CDR3: TGCGCCAGCAGCCAACAGGGTTCCGGCACTGAAGCTTTCTTT. The full variable domain, its missing parts supplied by reference TRBV5-1 and TRBJ1-1, is KAGVTQTPRYLIKTRGQQVTLSCSPISGHRSVSWYQQTPGQGLQFLFEYFSETQRNKGNFPGRFSGRQFSNSRSEMNVSTLELGDSALYLCASSQQGSGTEAFFGQGTRLTVV.

J is TRBJ2-7 and V is TRBV7-9, with a tentative D call TRBD2 (6 bases). V was pared by 6 bases and J by 6 bases, with 24 bases between. Per the germline V gene, CDR1 is SEHNR and CDR2 is FQNEAQ (reference sequence). This CDR3 contains 16 residues. The CDR3 DNA reads TGTGCCAGCAGGGGGGTAGCGGCAGGCCATCTGGGCGAGCAGTACTTC. This codes for CASRGVAAGHLGEQYF.

This clone was picked up one time. The chain combines TRBV6-1 with TRBJ2-7; 7 positions match TRBD1. CDR1 is MNHNS, CDR2 SASEGT, per germline. This CDR3 has 14 amino acids. The trim removed 5 bases at V and 0 bases at J, leaving 4 bases unmatched. The chain's CDR3 is CASSRDRTSYEQYF. DNA of the CDR3: TGTGCCAGCAGTCGGGACAGAACCTCCTACGAGCAGTACTTC.

The CDR3 sequence is CASSFSAIPNGYTF. CDR3 DNA: TGTGCCAGCAGCTTCTCTGCTATCCCGAATGGCTACACCTTC. The rearrangement joins TRBV9 to TRBJ1-2, with D unresolved. This CDR3 is 14 amino acids long. The V gene lost 4 bases and the J gene lost 6 bases, with 16 bases spanning the gap. Germline V gene sequence: CDR1 SGDLS, CDR2 YYNGEE. Filled out from reference TRBV9 and TRBJ1-2, the complete variable domain reads DSGVTQTPKHLITATGQRVTLRCSPRSGDLSVYWYQQSLDQGLQFLIQYYNGEERAKGNILERFSAQQFPDLHSELNLSSLELGDSALYFCASSFSAIPNGYTFGSGTRLTVV.

This clone was seen a single time. This chain uses TRBV11-3 with TRBJ2-7; D perhaps matches TRBD1 (6 bases). Germline CDR1 is SGHNT and CDR2 is YENEEA. The CDR3 runs to 17 residues. Between the trimmed V and J ends, which lost 1 base and 0 bases, there was a span of 16 bases. The CDR3 is CASSLVTRTGSSYEQYF. CDR3 DNA sequence: TGTGCCAGCAGCTTAGTTACTAGAACAGGGAGCTCCTACGAGCAGTACTTC.

The V call is TRBV5-1, the J call TRBJ2-7, with no clear D. This CDR3 contains 14 residues. Germline CDR1 is SGHRS and CDR2 is YFSETQ. Trimming shortened V by 0 bases and J by 2 bases, and 9 bases separated the two germline ends. The CDR3 DNA reads TGCGCCAGCAGCTTGGGCCAGAGAACCTACGAGCAGTACTTC. Protein: CASSLGQRTYEQYF.

The chain joins TRBV28 to TRBJ1-2, with D perhaps TRBD1 (6 bases). Between the trimmed V and J ends, which lost 4 bases and 8 bases, there was a span of 17 bases. Germline CDR1 and CDR2: MDHEN and SYDVKM. This CDR3 has 14 residues. The DNA for the CDR3 is TGTGCCAGCAGTTATTCGGCAGGGGTAAAAGGCTACACCTTC. Its protein product is CASSYSAGVKGYTF.

This clone showed up just once. Other DNA sequences in the sample encode the same CDR3. CDR3 DNA: TGTGCCAGCAGCTTAGTTAGGAACACTGAAGCTTTCTTT. It is translated as CASSLVRNTEAFF. The chain links TRBV11-2 to TRBJ1-1; D ambiguous. Germline V gives CDR1 SGHAT, CDR2 FQNNGV. V was cut by 1 base and J by 1 base, with 4 bases left in between. CDR3 length: 13 residues.

The V and J genes are TRBV11-3 and TRBJ2-3, with a possible D match to TRBD2 (6 bases). This CDR3 spans 15 amino acids. Germline V lookup: CDR1 SGHNT, CDR2 YENEEA. The germline V and J ends were trimmed by 5 bases and 4 bases, with 16 bases remaining between them. The CDR3 DNA reads as TGTGCCAGCAGCGGCGTGTATGGGAGGCCAGATACGCAGTATTTT. Residues: CASSGVYGRPDTQYF.

The chain employs TRBV15 and TRBJ1-3; unclear D gene. The CDR3 covers 13 residues. In germline, CDR1 is LNHNV, CDR2 YYDKDF (reference sequence). V dropped 0 bases and J dropped 4 bases, with 4 bases sitting between them. The CDR3 DNA sequence: TGTGCCACCAGCAGAGAAATGGGAAACACCATATATTTT. Protein product: CATSREMGNTIYF.

This chain connects TRBV10-3 to TRBJ2-5; TRBD2 might be the D (6 bases). V gave up 7 bases and J gave up 1 base, with 10 bases separating them. CDR1 and CDR2 from the germline V gene are ENHRY and SYGVKD. This CDR3 spans 13 amino acids. In DNA, the CDR3 is TGTGCCATCACGGCGGGGATCCAAGAGACCCAGTACTTC. Translated: CAITAGIQETQYF.

The CDR3 nucleotides read TGTGCCATCAGTGAGTACCGAGCGGGAGCGAACACCGGGGAGCTGTTTTTT. Translating it yields CAISEYRAGANTGELFF. The chain uses TRBV10-3 and TRBJ2-2; TRBD2 agrees at 8 bases. In germline, CDR1 is ENHRY, CDR2 SYGVKD. The V gene end was trimmed by 1 base and the J gene end by 0 bases; junction bases not matched to a gene: 4. This CDR3 contains 17 residues.